This T cell receptor (beta chain) was captured by sequencing in a study of cytomegalovirus exposure and HLA in healthy donors. Overall study results and limits: Reportedly, TCR beta sequences accurately predicted HLA-A and HLA-B alleles in most subjects. The study recorded 160 or so TCR beta chains that were cytomegalovirus-associated. In the analysis, some V segments, TRBV6-2 and TRBV6-3 included, were excluded as indistinguishable.

The CDR3 runs to 15 residues. The V gene's germline CDR1 is SGHAT and CDR2 FQNNGV. The V and J ends lost 3 bases and 1 base, in that order; junction bases with no gene match: 3. Primers included in the PCR were 60 Vbeta and 13 Jbeta primers. Produced via immunoSEQ multiplex PCR; TCRdb's table is partial and in-frame only. The table includes approximately 38,000 clones, 66% detected once. As regards this clone: Its target is not known.

The sample comprised PBMCs. This sequence joins TRBV11-2 and TRBJ1-5; 7 nucleotides match TRBD1. The sequence was obtained from a man in his fifties in good health and CMV-seropositive. DNA for the CDR3: TGTGCCAGCAGCTTGACAGGGCAAAGCAATCAGCCCCAGCATTTT. It is translated as CASSLTGQSNQPQHF.